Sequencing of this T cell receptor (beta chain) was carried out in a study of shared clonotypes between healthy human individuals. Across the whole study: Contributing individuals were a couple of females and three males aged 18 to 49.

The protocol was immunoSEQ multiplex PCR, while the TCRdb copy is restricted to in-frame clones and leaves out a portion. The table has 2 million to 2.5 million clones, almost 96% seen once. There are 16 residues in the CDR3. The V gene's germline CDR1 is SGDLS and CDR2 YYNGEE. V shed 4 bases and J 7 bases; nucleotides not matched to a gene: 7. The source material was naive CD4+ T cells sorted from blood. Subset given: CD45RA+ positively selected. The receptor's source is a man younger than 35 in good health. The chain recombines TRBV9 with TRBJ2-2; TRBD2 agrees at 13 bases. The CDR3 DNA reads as TGTGCCAGCAGCACAGGACTAGCGGGAGTCGTCGGGGAGCTGTTTTTT. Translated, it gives CASSTGLAGVVGELFF.